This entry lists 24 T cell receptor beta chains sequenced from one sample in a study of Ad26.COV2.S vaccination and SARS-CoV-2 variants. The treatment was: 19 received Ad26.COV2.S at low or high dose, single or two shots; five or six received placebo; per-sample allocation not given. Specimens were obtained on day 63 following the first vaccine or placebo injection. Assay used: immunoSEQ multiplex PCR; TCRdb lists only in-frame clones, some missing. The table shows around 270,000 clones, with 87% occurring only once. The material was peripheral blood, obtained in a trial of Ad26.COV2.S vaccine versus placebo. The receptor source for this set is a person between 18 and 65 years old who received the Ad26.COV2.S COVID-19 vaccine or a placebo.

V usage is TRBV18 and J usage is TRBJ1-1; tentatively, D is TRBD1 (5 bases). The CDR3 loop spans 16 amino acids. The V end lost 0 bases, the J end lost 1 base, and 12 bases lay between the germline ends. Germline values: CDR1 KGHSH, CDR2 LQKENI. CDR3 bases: TGTGCCAGCTCACCACCGTCAGGGCTCCCGAACACTGAAGCTTTCTTT. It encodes CASSPPSGLPNTEAFF.

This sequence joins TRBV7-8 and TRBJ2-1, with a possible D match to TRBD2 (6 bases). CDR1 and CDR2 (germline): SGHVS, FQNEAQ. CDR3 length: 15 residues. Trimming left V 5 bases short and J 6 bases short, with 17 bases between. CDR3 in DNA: TGTGCCAGCAGCCCCATTACGGGAGTCGGCAATGAGCAGTTCTTC. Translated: CASSPITGVGNEQFF. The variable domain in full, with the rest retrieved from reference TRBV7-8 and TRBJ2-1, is GAGVSQSPRYKVAKRGQDVALRCDPISGHVSLFWYQQALGQGPEFLTYFQNEAQLDKSGLPSDRFFAERPEGSVSTLKIQRTQQEDSAVYLCASSPITGVGNEQFFGPGTRLTVL.

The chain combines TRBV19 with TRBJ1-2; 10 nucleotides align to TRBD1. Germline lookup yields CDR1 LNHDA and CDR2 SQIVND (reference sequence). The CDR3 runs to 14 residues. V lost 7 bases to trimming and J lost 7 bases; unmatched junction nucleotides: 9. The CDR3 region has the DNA TGTGCCAGTAATCAGGGACAGGGGATAGGTGGCTACACCTTC. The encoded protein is CASNQGQGIGGYTF.

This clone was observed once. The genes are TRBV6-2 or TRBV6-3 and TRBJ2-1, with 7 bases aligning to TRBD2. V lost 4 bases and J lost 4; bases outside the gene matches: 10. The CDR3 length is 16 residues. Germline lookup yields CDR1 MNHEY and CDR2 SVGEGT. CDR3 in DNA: TGTGCCAGCAGTTTCCCCGTTTGGCGGGGGTACAATGAGCAGTTCTTC. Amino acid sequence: CASSFPVWRGYNEQFF.

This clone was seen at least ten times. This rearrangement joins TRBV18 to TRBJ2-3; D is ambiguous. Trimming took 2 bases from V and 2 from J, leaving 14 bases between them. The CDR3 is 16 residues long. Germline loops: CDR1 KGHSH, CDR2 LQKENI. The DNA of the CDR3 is TGTGCCAGCTCACCATTACAGATAACGACCACAGATACGCAGTATTTT. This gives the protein CASSPLQITTTDTQYF. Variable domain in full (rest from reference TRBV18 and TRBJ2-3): NAGVMQNPRHLVRRRGQEARLRCSPMKGHSHVYWYRQLPEEGLKFMVYLQKENIIDESGMPKERFSAEFPKEGPSILRIQQVVRGDSAAYFCASSPLQITTTDTQYFGPGTRLTVL.

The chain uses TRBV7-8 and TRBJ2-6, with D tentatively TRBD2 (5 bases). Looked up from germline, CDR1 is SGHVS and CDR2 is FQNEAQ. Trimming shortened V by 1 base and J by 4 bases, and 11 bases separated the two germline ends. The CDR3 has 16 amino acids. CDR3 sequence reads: CASSLVGVRGANVLTF. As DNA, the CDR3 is TGTGCCAGCAGCTTAGTCGGGGTGCGAGGGGCCAACGTCCTGACTTTC.

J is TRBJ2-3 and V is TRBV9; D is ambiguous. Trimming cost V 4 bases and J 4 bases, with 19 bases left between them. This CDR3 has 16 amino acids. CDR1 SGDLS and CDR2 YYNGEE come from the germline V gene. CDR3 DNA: TGTGCCAGCAGCTCCCGACTCGCAACCCGCGCAGATACGCAGTATTTT. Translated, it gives CASSSRLATRADTQYF.

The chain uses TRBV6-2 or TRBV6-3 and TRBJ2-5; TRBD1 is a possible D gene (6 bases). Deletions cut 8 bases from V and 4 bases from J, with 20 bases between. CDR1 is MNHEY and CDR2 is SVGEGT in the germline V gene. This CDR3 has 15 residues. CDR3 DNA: TGTGCCAGCGGTTCACAGGGTCCGCTCCGAGAGACCCAGTACTTC. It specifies CASGSQGPLRETQYF.

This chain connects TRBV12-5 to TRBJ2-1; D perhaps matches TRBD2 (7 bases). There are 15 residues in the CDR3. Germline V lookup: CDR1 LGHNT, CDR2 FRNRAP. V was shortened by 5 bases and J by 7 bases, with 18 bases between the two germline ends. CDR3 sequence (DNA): TGTGCTAGTGGTCTGGGGGGGGGCTCGAGAAATGAGCAGTTCTTC. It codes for CASGLGGGSRNEQFF.

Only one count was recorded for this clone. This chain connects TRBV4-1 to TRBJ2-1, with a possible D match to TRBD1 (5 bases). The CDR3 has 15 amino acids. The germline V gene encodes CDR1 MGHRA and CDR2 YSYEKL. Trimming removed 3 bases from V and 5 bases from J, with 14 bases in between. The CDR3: CASSHPSRGHNEQFF. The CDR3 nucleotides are TGCGCCAGCAGCCATCCCTCTAGGGGCCACAATGAGCAGTTCTTC.

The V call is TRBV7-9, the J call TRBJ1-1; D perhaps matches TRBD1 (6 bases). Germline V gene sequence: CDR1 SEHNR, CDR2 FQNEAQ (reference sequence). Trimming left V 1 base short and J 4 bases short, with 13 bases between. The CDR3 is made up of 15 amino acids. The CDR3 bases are TGTGCCAGCAGCTTAGACCCCAAACAGGGCACTGAAGCTTTCTTT. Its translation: CASSLDPKQGTEAFF.

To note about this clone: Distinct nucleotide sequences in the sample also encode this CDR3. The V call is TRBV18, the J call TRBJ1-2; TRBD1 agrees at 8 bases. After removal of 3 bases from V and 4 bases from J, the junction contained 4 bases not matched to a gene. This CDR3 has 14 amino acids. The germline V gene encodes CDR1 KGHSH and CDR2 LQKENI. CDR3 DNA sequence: TGTGCCAGCTCACCGGGTCAGGGGGCCTATGGCTACACCTTC. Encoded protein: CASSPGQGAYGYTF. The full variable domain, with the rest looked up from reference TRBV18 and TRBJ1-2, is NAGVMQNPRHLVRRRGQEARLRCSPMKGHSHVYWYRQLPEEGLKFMVYLQKENIIDESGMPKERFSAEFPKEGPSILRIQQVVRGDSAAYFCASSPGQGAYGYTFGSGTRLTVV.

The DNA of the CDR3 is TGTGCCTGGATTGGAGGGGCTAATAATGGCTACACCTTC. This gives the protein CAWIGGANNGYTF. The rearrangement uses TRBV30 and TRBJ1-2, with TRBD1 as a possible D gene (5 bases). Trimming left V 4 bases short and J 6 bases short, with 15 bases between. Germline V CDR1 and CDR2: GTSNPN, SVGIG (reference sequence). This CDR3 is 13 amino acids long.

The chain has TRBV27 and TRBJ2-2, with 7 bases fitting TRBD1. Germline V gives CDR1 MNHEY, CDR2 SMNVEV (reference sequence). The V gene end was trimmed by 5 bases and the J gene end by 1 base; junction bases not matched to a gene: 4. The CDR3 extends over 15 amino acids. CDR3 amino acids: CASSPRQGNTGELFF. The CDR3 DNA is TGTGCCAGCAGTCCCCGACAGGGGAACACCGGGGAGCTGTTTTTT.

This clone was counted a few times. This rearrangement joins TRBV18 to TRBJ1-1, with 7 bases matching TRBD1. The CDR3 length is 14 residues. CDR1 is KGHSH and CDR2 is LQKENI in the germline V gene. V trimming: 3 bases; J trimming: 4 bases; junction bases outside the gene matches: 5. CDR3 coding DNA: TGTGCCAGCTCACCTCAACGACAGGGCACTGAAGCTTTCTTT. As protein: CASSPQRQGTEAFF.

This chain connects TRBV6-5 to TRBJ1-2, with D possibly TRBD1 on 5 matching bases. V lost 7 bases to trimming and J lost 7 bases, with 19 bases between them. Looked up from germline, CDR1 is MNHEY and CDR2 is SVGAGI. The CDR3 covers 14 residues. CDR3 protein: CASTPVGESTGYTF. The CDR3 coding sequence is TGTGCCAGCACTCCAGTGGGGGAATCAACTGGCTACACCTTC.

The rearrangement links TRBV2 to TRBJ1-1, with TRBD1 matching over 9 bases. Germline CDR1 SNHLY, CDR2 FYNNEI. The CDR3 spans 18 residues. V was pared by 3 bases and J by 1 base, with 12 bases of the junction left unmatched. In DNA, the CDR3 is TGTGCCAGCAGTGAGACGGGACAGGGAACTACCCGGAACACTGAAGCTTTCTTT. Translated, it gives CASSETGQGTTRNTEAFF.

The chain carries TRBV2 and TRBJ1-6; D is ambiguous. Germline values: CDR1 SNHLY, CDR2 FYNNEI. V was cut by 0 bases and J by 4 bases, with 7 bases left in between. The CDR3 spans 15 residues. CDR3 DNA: TGTGCCAGCAGTGAAGCTACAGCTTATAATTCACCCCTCCACTTT. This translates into CASSEATAYNSPLHF.

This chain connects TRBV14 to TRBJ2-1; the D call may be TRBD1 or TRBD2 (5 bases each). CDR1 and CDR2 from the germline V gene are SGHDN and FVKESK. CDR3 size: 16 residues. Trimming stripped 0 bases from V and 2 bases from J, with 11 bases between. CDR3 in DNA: TGTGCCAGCAGCCAAGATTGGGGGATCACCTACAATGAGCAGTTCTTC. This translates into CASSQDWGITYNEQFF.

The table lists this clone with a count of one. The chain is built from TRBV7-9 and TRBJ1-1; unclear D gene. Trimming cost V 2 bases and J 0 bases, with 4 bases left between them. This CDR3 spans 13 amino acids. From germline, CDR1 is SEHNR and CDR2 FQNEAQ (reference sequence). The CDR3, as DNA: TGTGCCAGCAGCTTACACCTGAACACTGAAGCTTTCTTT. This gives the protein CASSLHLNTEAFF.

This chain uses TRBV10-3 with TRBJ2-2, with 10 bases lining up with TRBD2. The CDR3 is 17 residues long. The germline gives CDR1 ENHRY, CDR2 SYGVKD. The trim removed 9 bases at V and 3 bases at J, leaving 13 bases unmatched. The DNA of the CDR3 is TGTGCCATAAACCCAACTGGACTAGCGGACGACACCGGGGAGCTGTTTTTT. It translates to CAINPTGLADDTGELFF.

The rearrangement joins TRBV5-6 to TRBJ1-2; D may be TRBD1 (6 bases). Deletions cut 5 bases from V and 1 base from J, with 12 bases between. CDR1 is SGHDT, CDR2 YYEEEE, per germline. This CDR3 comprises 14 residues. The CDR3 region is CASRTTGYNYGYTF. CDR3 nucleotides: TGTGCCAGCAGGACGACAGGCTATAACTATGGCTACACCTTC.

CDR3: CASSLGGLTNQPQHF. The CDR3 DNA sequence: TGTGCCAGCAGCTTAGGGGGGCTTACCAATCAGCCCCAGCATTTT. This chain connects TRBV11-2 to TRBJ1-5; possibly TRBD1 for D (6 bases). Germline CDR1 SGHAT, CDR2 FQNNGV. The ends were cut back, 1 base at V and 3 bases at J, with 10 bases in the middle. This CDR3 comprises 15 residues. Complete variable domain (other parts from reference TRBV11-2 and TRBJ1-5): EAGVAQSPRYKIIEKRQSVAFWCNPISGHATLYWYQQILGQGPKLLIQFQNNGVVDDSQLPKDRFSAERLKGVDSTLKIQPAKLEDSAVYLCASSLGGLTNQPQHFGDGTRLSIL.

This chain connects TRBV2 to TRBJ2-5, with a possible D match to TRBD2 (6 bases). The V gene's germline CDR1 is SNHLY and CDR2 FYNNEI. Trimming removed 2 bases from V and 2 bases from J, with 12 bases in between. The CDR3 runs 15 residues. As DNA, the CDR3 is TGTGCCAGCAGTGAACAGGGACTGCCACAAGAGACCCAGTACTTC. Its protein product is CASSEQGLPQETQYF.